The present T cell receptor (beta chain) was sequenced within a study (dated by TCRdb to 2013 to 2014). Sequenced using an Illumina Genome Analyzer IIx. The raw public reads went through TCRdb reprocessing: fastp at Q25, MiXCR clone calling, in-frame beta chains kept. Rows merge per CDR3 protein into single entries with the most common DNA and genes. The sample contains 15,000 or so distinct CDR3 sequences, roughly a third of them found a single time. The ten largest clones add up to roughly 16% of the sample. A remark on this clonotype: It has no known antigen specificity. There are no base qualities to consult, and no much larger clone falls within one base.

There are 15 amino acids in the CDR3, from cysteine to phenylalanine inclusive. CDR3 DNA only is kept here, 45 bases in frame from base 1. CDR1 is given as SGHAT and CDR2 as FQDESV, both from the germline V gene (reference sequence). V is shortened by 1 base, J by 11 bases, and the region joining them spans 17 bases. Specimen: blood. The sequence was collected from a human donor. The chain is assembled from TRBV11-1 and TRBJ2-2, with TRBD2 perhaps the D gene, on 6 matching bases. This receptor has the CDR3 CASSLVGGGGNELFF. Read as DNA, the sequence is TGTGCCAGCAGCTTAGTGGGGGGAGGAGGAAATGAGCTGTTTTTT.